This TCR beta chain was observed in a study of early T cells in non-severe SARS-CoV-2 infection. The overall study: From unsorted whole blood, bulk RNA was sequenced, and the chains remained unpaired.

Note on this clonotype: Its antigen is not identified.

Overall study results and limits: The VDJdb matching leaned toward anti-spike CD8 responses and overlooked private and CD4 specificities.

Unique molecular identifier tags were affixed to discrete cDNA molecules. TCRdb independently ran MiXCR on the 5' RACE reads; one entry per CDR3 protein. The data contain fewer than 85,000 distinct CDR3 sequences, 15% to 20% of them singletons. CDR3 length: 15 residues. Germline CDR1 reads SGHAT; CDR2 reads FQNNGV. Trimming cost V 4 bases and J 3 bases, with 15 bases left between them. This sequence originates from an adult who was a healthcare worker with PCR-confirmed SARS-CoV-2 infection or an uninfected control (not recorded which). The sequencing sample was made of whole blood. The V and J genes are TRBV11-2 and TRBJ2-5; D is tentatively TRBD1 or TRBD2 (6 bases each). This CDR3 is CASSSLGGWEETQYF. For the CDR3, the DNA is TGTGCCAGCAGCTCCCTGGGGGGCTGGGAAGAGACCCAGTACTTC.